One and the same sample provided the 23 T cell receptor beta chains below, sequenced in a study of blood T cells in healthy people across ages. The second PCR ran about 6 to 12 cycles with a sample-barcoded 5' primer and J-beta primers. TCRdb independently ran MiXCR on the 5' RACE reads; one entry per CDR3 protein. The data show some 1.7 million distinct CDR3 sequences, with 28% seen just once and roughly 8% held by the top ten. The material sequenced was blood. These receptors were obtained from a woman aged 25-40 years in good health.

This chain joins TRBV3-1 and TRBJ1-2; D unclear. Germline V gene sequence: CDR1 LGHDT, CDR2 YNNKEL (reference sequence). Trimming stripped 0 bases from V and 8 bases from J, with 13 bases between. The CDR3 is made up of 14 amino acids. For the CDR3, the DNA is TGTGCCAGCAGCCAAGATTGGGCAGTACAGGGCTACACCTTC. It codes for CASSQDWAVQGYTF.

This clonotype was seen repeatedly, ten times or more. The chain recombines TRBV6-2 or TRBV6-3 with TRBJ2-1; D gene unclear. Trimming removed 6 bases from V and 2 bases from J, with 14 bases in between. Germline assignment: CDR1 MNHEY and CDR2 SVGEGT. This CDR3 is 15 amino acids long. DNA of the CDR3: TGTGCCAGCAGGAAGGCCCTGGACGCCTACAATGAGCAGTTCTTC. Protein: CASRKALDAYNEQFF.

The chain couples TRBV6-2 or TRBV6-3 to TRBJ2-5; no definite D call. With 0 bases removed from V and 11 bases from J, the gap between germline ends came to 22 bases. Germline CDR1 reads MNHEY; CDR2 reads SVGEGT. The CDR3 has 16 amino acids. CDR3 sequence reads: CASSYSFTERYNEQYF. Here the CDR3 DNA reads TGTGCCAGCAGTTACTCGTTTACTGAACGGTACAATGAGCAGTACTTC.

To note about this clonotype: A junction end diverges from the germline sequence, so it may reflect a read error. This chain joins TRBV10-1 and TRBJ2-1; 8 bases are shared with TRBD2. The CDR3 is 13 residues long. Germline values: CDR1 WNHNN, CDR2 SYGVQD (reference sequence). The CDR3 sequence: CARSRAGVGEQFF. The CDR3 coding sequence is TGCGCCCGCAGCAGAGCGGGAGTAGGTGAGCAGTTCTTC.

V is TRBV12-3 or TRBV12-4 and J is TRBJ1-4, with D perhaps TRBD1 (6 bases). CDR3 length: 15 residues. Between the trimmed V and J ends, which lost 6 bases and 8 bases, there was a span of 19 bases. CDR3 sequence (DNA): TGTGCCAGCAGCCTTTGGGGGGGGGCACGGGAAAAACTGTTTTTT. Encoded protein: CASSLWGGAREKLFF.

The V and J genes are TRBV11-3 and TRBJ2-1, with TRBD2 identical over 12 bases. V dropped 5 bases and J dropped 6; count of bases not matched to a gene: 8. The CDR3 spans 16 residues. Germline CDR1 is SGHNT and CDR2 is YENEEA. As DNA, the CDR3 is TGTGCCAGCAGCCCCTTACTAGCGGGGGGATCCAATGAGCAGTTCTTC. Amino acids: CASSPLLAGGSNEQFF. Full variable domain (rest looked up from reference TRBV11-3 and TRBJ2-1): EAGVVQSPRYKIIEKKQPVAFWCNPISGHNTLYWYLQNLGQGPELLIRYENEEAVDDSQLPKDRFSAERLKGVDSTLKIQPAELGDSAVYLCASSPLLAGGSNEQFFGPGTRLTVL.

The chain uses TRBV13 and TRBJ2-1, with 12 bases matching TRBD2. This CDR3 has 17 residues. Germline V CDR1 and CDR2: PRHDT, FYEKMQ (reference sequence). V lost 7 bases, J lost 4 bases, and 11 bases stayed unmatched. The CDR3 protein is CASIAASGRANYNEQFF. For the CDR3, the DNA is TGTGCCAGCATCGCAGCTAGCGGGAGGGCCAATTACAATGAGCAGTTCTTC.

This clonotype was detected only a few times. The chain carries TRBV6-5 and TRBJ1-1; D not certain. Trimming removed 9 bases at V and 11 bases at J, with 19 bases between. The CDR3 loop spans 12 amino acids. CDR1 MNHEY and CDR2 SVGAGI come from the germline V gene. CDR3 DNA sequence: TGTGCCAGTCGGGGTGGAGGGAGGTACGCTTTCTTT. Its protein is CASRGGGRYAFF.

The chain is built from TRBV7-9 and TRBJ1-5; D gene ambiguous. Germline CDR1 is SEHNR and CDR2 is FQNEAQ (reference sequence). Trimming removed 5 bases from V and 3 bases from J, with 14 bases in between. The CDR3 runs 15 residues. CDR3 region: CASSRTDSLNQPQHF. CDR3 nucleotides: TGTGCCAGCAGCAGGACCGATTCCCTCAATCAGCCCCAGCATTTT.

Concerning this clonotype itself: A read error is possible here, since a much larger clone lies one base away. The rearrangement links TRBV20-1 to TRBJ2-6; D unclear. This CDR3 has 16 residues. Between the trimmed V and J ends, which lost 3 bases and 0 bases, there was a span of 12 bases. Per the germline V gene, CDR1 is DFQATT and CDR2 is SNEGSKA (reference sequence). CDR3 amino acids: CSARDPLISGANVLTF. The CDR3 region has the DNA TGCAGTGCTAGGGACCCTCTAATCTCTGGGGCCAACGTCCTGACTTTC.

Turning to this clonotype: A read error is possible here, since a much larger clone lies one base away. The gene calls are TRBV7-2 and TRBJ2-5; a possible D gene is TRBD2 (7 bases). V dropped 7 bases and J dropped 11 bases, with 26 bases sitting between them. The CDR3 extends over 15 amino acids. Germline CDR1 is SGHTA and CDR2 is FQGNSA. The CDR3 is CASTEGGGLGDEQYF. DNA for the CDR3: TGTGCCAGCACCGAGGGGGGAGGGTTAGGTGATGAGCAGTACTTC. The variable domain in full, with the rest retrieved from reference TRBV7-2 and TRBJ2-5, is GAGVSQSPSNKVTEKGKDVELRCDPISGHTALYWYRQSLGQGLEFLIYFQGNSAPDKSGLPSDRFSAERTGGSVSTLTIQRTQQEDSAVYLCASTEGGGLGDEQYFGPGTRLLVL.

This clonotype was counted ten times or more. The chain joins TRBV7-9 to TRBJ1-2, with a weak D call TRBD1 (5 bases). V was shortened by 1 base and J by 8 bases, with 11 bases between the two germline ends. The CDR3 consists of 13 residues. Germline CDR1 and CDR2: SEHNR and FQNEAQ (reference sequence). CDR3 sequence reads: CASSLEGLRGYTF. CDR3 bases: TGTGCCAGCAGCTTAGAGGGGCTTAGGGGCTACACCTTC.

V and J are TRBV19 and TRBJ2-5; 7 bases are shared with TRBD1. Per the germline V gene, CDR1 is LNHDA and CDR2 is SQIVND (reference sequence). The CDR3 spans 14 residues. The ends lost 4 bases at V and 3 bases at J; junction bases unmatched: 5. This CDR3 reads CASSTSGTEETQYF. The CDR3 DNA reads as TGTGCCAGTAGTACTTCCGGGACAGAAGAGACCCAGTACTTC.

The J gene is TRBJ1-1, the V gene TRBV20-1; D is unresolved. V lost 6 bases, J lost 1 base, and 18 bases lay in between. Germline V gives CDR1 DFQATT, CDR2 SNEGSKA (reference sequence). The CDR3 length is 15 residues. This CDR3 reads CSAARGSRTNTEAFF. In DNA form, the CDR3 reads TGCAGTGCCGCAAGAGGCAGCAGGACGAACACTGAAGCTTTCTTT.

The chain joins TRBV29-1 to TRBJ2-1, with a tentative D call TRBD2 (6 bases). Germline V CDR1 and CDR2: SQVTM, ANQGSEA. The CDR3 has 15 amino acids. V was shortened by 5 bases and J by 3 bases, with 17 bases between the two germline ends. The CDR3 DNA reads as TGCAGCGTTTCTCCCGGGACTCGCGGCTACAATGAGCAGTTCTTC. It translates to CSVSPGTRGYNEQFF.

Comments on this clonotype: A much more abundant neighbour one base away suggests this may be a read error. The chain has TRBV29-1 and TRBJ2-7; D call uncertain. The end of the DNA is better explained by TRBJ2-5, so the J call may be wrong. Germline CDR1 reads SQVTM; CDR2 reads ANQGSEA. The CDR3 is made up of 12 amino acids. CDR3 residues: CSGEEGAETQYF. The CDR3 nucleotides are TGCAGCGGTGAAGAAGGCGCGGAGACCCAGTACTTC.

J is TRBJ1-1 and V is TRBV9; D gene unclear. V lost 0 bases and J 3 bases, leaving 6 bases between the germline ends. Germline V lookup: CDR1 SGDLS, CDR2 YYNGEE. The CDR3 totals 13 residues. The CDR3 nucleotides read TGTGCCAGCAGCGTAGAAACTGACACTGAAGCTTTCTTT. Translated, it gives CASSVETDTEAFF.

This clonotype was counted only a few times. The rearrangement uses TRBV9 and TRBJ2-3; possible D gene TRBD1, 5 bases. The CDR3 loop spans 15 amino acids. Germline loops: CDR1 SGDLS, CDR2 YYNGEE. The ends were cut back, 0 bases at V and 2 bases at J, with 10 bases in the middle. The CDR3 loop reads CASSVGSGLTDTQYF. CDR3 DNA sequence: TGTGCCAGCAGCGTAGGGTCAGGGCTCACAGATACGCAGTATTTT. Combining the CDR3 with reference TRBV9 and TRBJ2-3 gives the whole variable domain DSGVTQTPKHLITATGQRVTLRCSPRSGDLSVYWYQQSLDQGLQFLIQYYNGEERAKGNILERFSAQQFPDLHSELNLSSLELGDSALYFCASSVGSGLTDTQYFGPGTRLTVL.

The DNA for the CDR3 is TGCAGTGCTAGACCTAAGGACAGCCTGGTGGGTTTTCCCCGAATACGGCAGTTCTTC. This translates into CSARPKDSLVGFPRIRQFF. This chain connects TRBV20-1 to TRBJ2-1; maybe TRBD1 (6 bases). The CDR3 is 19 amino acids. Looked up from germline, CDR1 is DFQATT and CDR2 is SNEGSKA (reference sequence). The ends were cut back, 2 bases at V and 12 bases at J, with 35 bases in the middle.

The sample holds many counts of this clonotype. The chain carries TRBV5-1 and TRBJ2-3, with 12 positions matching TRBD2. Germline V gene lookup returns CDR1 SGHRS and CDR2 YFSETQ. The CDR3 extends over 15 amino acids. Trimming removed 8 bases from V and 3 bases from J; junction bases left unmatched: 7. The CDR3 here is CASRPTSGRTDTQYF. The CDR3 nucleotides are TGCGCCAGTCGGCCAACTAGCGGGAGGACAGATACGCAGTATTTT.

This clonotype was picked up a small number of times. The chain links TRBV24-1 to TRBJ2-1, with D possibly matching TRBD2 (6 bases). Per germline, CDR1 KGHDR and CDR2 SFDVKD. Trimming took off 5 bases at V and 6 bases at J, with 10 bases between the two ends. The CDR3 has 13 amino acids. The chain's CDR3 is CATSGGVPNEQFF. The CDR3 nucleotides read TGTGCCACCAGTGGGGGGGTTCCCAATGAGCAGTTCTTC.

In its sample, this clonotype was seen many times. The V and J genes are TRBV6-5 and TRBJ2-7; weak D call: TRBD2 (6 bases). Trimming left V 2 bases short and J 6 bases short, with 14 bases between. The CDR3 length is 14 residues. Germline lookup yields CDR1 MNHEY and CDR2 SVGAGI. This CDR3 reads CASSYGLASGEQYF. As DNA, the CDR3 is TGTGCCAGCAGTTACGGGCTAGCGTCGGGCGAGCAGTACTTC.

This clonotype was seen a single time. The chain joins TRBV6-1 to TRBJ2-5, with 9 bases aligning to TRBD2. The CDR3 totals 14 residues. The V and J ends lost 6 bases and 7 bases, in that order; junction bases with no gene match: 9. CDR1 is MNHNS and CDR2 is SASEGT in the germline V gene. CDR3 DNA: TGTGCCAGCAGCTATAGCGGGGGCGGAGGGACCCAGTACTTC. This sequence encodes CASSYSGGGGTQYF.